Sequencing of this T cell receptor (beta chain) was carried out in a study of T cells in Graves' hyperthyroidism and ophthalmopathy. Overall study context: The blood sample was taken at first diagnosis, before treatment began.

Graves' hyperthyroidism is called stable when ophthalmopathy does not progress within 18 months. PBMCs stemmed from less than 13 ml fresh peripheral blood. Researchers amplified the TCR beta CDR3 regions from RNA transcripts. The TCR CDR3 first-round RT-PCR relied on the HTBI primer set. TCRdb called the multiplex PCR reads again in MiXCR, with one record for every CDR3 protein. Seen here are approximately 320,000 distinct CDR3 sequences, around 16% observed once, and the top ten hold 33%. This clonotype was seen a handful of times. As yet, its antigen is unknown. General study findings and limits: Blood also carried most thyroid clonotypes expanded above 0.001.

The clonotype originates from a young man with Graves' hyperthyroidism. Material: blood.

CDR3 residues: CAIRGSSGYEQYF. CDR3 sequence (DNA): TGTGCCATCAGGGGCAGTTCAGGCTACGAGCAGTACTTC. The gene calls are TRBV10-3 and TRBJ2-7; no firm D call. The CDR3 totals 13 residues. With 6 bases removed from V and 3 bases from J, the gap between germline ends came to 12 bases. CDR1 is ENHRY, CDR2 SYGVKD, per germline.